This is a list of T cell receptor beta chains from one sample in a study of blood T cell repertoires in COVID-19. The table came from immunoSEQ multiplex PCR; TCRdb's copy has only in-frame clones and leaves some out. The sample has hundreds of thousands of clones; roughly 87% are singletons. The sample was peripheral blood. Every receptor here comes from a human donor in a cohort sampled during active COVID-19. Both conserved end residues are part of each CDR3. The order of the fields is J gene, V gene, D gene, clone size, CDR3 DNA, CDR3 protein. A D gene is named only where the DNA matches it firmly. The size entry is marked missing in some rows and otherwise reads once, few, many or a size class.

J: TRBJ1-2; V: TRBV6-6; D: NA; size: few; DNA: TGTGCCAGCAGTTACCTCGGCAGGGGCAGCTATGGCTACACCTTC; CDR3: CASSYLGRGSYGYTF
J: TRBJ1-5; V: TRBV6-5; D: NA; size: NA; DNA: TGTGCCAGCAGGTCAGGGTCCGGCAATCAGCCCCAGCATTTT; CDR3: CASRSGSGNQPQHF
J: TRBJ1-1; V: TRBV12-3/TRBV12-4; D: NA; size: NA; DNA: TGTGCAGTCACAGGTAATAACGCTGAAGCTTTCTTT; CDR3: CAVTGNNAEAFF
J: TRBJ1-3; V: TRBV4-3; D: NA; size: NA; DNA: TGCGCCAGCAGCCAAGATAGTTTTGGCACCATATATTTT; CDR3: CASSQDSFGTIYF
J: TRBJ1-2; V: TRBV4-3; D: NA; size: NA; DNA: TGCGCCAGCAGCCAAGTTGAGGCGGGGGGCTATGGCTACACCTTC; CDR3: CASSQVEAGGYGYTF
J: TRBJ2-2; V: TRBV11-2; D: NA; size: few; DNA: TGTGCCAGCAGCCTCAGGGATACCGGGGAGCTGTTTTTT; CDR3: CASSLRDTGELFF
J: TRBJ2-7; V: TRBV19; D: NA; size: NA; DNA: TGTGCCAGTAGTATGGGTACTGGACTAGGGGGCTACGAGCAGTACTTC; CDR3: CASSMGTGLGGYEQYF
J: TRBJ2-7; V: TRBV28; D: NA; size: NA; DNA: TGTGCCAGCAGCCCTTATGGGCCAATTATAACCTACGAGCAGTACTTC; CDR3: CASSPYGPIITYEQYF
J: TRBJ1-2; V: TRBV18; D: NA; size: NA; DNA: TGTGCCAGCTCACTACTAGGACGGGAGACGAACTATGGCTACACCTTC; CDR3: CASSLLGRETNYGYTF
J: TRBJ2-7; V: TRBV6-5; D: TRBD1; size: NA; DNA: TGTGCCAGCAGTTACTCAGGGACAGGGACCTACGAGCAGTACTTC; CDR3: CASSYSGTGTYEQYF
J: TRBJ1-3; V: TRBV9; D: NA; size: NA; DNA: TGTGCCAGCAGCGTAGGGGAGGCCGGAAACACCATATATTTT; CDR3: CASSVGEAGNTIYF
J: TRBJ2-7; V: TRBV19; D: NA; size: NA; DNA: TGTGCCAGTAGTATAAGTCAGGGGAATCCCTACGAGCAGTACTTC; CDR3: CASSISQGNPYEQYF
J: TRBJ2-1; V: TRBV29-1; D: NA; size: NA; DNA: TGCAGCGTCGGCGCGGGACAGCTGTACAGCAATGAGCAGTTCTTC; CDR3: CSVGAGQLYSNEQFF
J: TRBJ2-7; V: TRBV27; D: TRBD1; size: NA; DNA: TGTGCCACTCGGGACAGCGGTTTCTACGAGCAGTACTTC; CDR3: CATRDSGFYEQYF
J: TRBJ2-3; V: TRBV5-1; D: TRBD2; size: NA; DNA: TGCGCCAGCAGCTTGGAGTGGCGGGGGGGCACAGATACGCAGTATTTT; CDR3: CASSLEWRGGTDTQYF
J: TRBJ2-7; V: TRBV4-2; D: TRBD2; size: NA; DNA: TGTGCCAGCAGCCCTGAACGCGGGAGCTCCTACGAGCAGTACTTC; CDR3: CASSPERGSSYEQYF
J: TRBJ2-3; V: TRBV28; D: TRBD2; size: NA; DNA: TGTGCCAGCAATCCTCCGGGGGGCGGGAGGGCCATAGATACGCAGTATTTT; CDR3: CASNPPGGGRAIDTQYF
J: TRBJ1-1; V: TRBV10-2; D: NA; size: NA; DNA: TGCGCCAGCAGTGAAAACTCGGGGCGGGGCACTGAAGCTTTCTTT; CDR3: CASSENSGRGTEAFF
J: TRBJ1-6; V: TRBV4-1; D: NA; size: NA; DNA: TGCGCCAGCAGCCCGATAAGGAAGGGGTATAGGTACTCACCCCTCCACTTT; CDR3: CASSPIRKGYRYSPLHF
J: TRBJ1-2; V: TRBV7-9; D: TRBD1; size: NA; DNA: TGTGCCAGCATACCACCGGGACAGGGGGCGGGACGTGGCTACACCTTC; CDR3: CASIPPGQGAGRGYTF
J: TRBJ2-3; V: TRBV21-1; D: NA; size: once; DNA: TGTGCCACCCACAGGGCTAGCAGTGATGCAGATACGCAGTATTTT; CDR3: CATHRASSDADTQYF
J: TRBJ2-2; V: TRBV12-3/TRBV12-4; D: NA; size: NA; DNA: TGTGCCAGCAGGACTCCGGCCGGGGAGCTGTTTTTT; CDR3: CASRTPAGELFF
J: TRBJ2-7; V: TRBV28; D: NA; size: once; DNA: TGTGCCAGCAGCTCCAATGTGGGGCTTTTTCGCCACGAGCAGTACTTC; CDR3: CASSSNVGLFRHEQYF
J: TRBJ1-2; V: TRBV25-1; D: TRBD1; size: NA; DNA: TGTGCCAGCAGTGACCGAGGGACAGATAAATATGGCTACACCTTC; CDR3: CASSDRGTDKYGYTF
J: TRBJ1-2; V: TRBV7-9; D: NA; size: NA; DNA: TGTGCCAGCAGCTTAGACTTCTATGGCTACACCTTC; CDR3: CASSLDFYGYTF
J: TRBJ2-5; V: TRBV20-1; D: NA; size: NA; DNA: TGCAGTGCAAGACCAGAAGAGACCCAGTACTTC; CDR3: CSARPEETQYF
J: TRBJ1-2; V: TRBV5-6; D: TRBD1; size: NA; DNA: TGTGCCAGCAGCTCCGGGGAGATTTGGGGACAGGGGTTGGATGGCTACACCTTC; CDR3: CASSSGEIWGQGLDGYTF
J: TRBJ1-5; V: TRBV7-2; D: NA; size: NA; DNA: TGTGCCAGCAGCATCGCCCATCGGAGCAATCAGCCCCAGCATTTT; CDR3: CASSIAHRSNQPQHF
J: TRBJ2-3; V: TRBV5-4; D: NA; size: NA; DNA: TGTGCCAGCAGCTTTGGGGCCGCAAATACGCAGTATTTT; CDR3: CASSFGAANTQYF
J: TRBJ2-7; V: TRBV2; D: TRBD1; size: once; DNA: TGTGCCAGCAGTCCTTGGGGCACAGGGGGTAAGTGGTCCTACGAGCAGTACTTC; CDR3: CASSPWGTGGKWSYEQYF
J: TRBJ2-1; V: TRBV13; D: NA; size: NA; DNA: TGTGCCAGCAGCCCGAAGACAGAATACAATGAGCAGTTCTTC; CDR3: CASSPKTEYNEQFF
J: TRBJ1-4; V: TRBV7-2; D: TRBD1; size: NA; DNA: TGTGCCAGCAGTTTCGGACAGGGGCGGGAAAAACTGTTTTTT; CDR3: CASSFGQGREKLFF
J: TRBJ2-5; V: TRBV3-1/TRBV3-2; D: NA; size: NA; DNA: TGTGCCAGCAGCCATATTGAAGAGACCCAGTACTTC; CDR3: CASSHIEETQYF
J: TRBJ1-5; V: TRBV10-3; D: TRBD1; size: NA; DNA: TGTGCCATCAGCGAAGACAGGGGTGCTCAGCCCCAGCATTTT; CDR3: CAISEDRGAQPQHF
J: TRBJ1-1; V: TRBV7-9; D: NA; size: few; DNA: TGTGCCAGCACTTCAGGGCACCCTGAAGCTTTCTTT; CDR3: CASTSGHPEAFF
J: TRBJ2-7; V: TRBV4-3; D: TRBD2; size: NA; DNA: TGCGCCAGCAGCCCTGGAATAGCGGGGGCCCCTACCGGGGACGAGCAGTACTTC; CDR3: CASSPGIAGAPTGDEQYF
J: TRBJ1-2; V: TRBV6-1; D: NA; size: NA; DNA: TGTGCCAGCAGTGAAGGGCGGGGGCGAGATGGCTACACCTTC; CDR3: CASSEGRGRDGYTF
J: TRBJ1-1; V: TRBV7-2; D: NA; size: NA; DNA: TGTGCCAGCAGCCCCGCGGGCCACACTGAAGCTTTCTTT; CDR3: CASSPAGHTEAFF
J: TRBJ2-1; V: TRBV4-1; D: TRBD2; size: NA; DNA: TGCGCCAGCAGCCAAGATCCGGCGCTAGCGGGAAACTACAATGAGCAGTTCTTC; CDR3: CASSQDPALAGNYNEQFF
J: TRBJ2-3; V: TRBV7-3; D: NA; size: NA; DNA: TGTGCCAGCAGCTTAGTCCGGTTGTCGGCGCGGACTAGCACAGATACGCAGTATTTT; CDR3: CASSLVRLSARTSTDTQYF
J: TRBJ1-1; V: TRBV12-5; D: TRBD1; size: NA; DNA: TGTGCTAGTTCCCCGGGACAGACGGGGACTGAAGCTTTCTTT; CDR3: CASSPGQTGTEAFF
J: TRBJ1-1; V: TRBV9; D: TRBD1; size: NA; DNA: TGTGCCAGCACCCGCGACAGGGATGGATGGACTGAAGCTTTCTTT; CDR3: CASTRDRDGWTEAFF
J: TRBJ2-7; V: TRBV5-1; D: TRBD2; size: NA; DNA: TGCGCCAGCAGGCGGGAGGGATACGAGCAGTACTTC; CDR3: CASRREGYEQYF
J: TRBJ1-5; V: TRBV7-2; D: NA; size: NA; DNA: TGTGCCAGCAGCCGCCGAGGAGGGGATCAGCCCCAGCATTTT; CDR3: CASSRRGGDQPQHF
J: TRBJ1-5; V: TRBV7-6; D: NA; size: NA; DNA: TGTGCCAGCAGCCTAGGACAGTATAGCAATCAGCCCCAGCATTTT; CDR3: CASSLGQYSNQPQHF
J: TRBJ2-7; V: TRBV4-1; D: NA; size: once; DNA: TGCGCCAGCAGCCACTCGCCCCAGGGCCTACTCTACGAGCAGTACTTC; CDR3: CASSHSPQGLLYEQYF
J: TRBJ1-1; V: TRBV27; D: TRBD1; size: few; DNA: TGTGCCACCAGAGGTACAGGGGCGGGGTACACTGAAGCTTTCTTT; CDR3: CATRGTGAGYTEAFF
J: TRBJ2-7; V: TRBV28; D: TRBD1; size: NA; DNA: TGTGCCAGCAGCATTGCGAGACAGGGCTCCTACGAGCAGTACTTC; CDR3: CASSIARQGSYEQYF
J: TRBJ2-6; V: TRBV7-9; D: TRBD1; size: NA; DNA: TGTGCCAGCAGCTCTAAGGGGACAGGGTATGTTGGGGCCAACGTCCTGACTTTC; CDR3: CASSSKGTGYVGANVLTF